This entry features one T cell receptor (beta chain) sequence. This record comes from a study of CD8+CD57+ T cells in acquired aplastic anemia. Germline trimming cut 7 bases from V and 7 bases from J; bases unmatched to any gene: 10. The length of the CDR3 is 15 residues. Germline V lookup: CDR1 SGHTA, CDR2 FQGNSA. Genomic DNA provided the template from which TCR beta VDJ and CDR3 profiles were obtained. TCRdb itself ran the reads through MiXCR, one entry per CDR3 protein. The sample shows about 210,000 distinct CDR3 sequences, roughly 57% of them seen only once. The rearrangement joins TRBV7-2 to TRBJ2-1, with 10 bases matching TRBD2. The origin of this receptor is a human donor in good health. Sequenced material: sorted CD4+, CD8+, or CD8+CD57+ T cells (not recorded which) from PBMCs. This chain's CDR3 is CASNTQAGGMNEQFF. The CDR3 DNA sequence: TGTGCCAGCAACACACAAGCGGGGGGGATGAATGAGCAGTTCTTC.